A selection of T cell receptor beta chains follows, all from one sample in a study of blood T cells in healthy people across ages. TCRdb reprocessed the 5' RACE reads with MiXCR, giving one entry per CDR3 protein. The sample lists 1.5 million or so distinct CDR3 sequences; under 55% were seen once. The specimen was blood. These receptors were obtained from a woman aged 18-29 years in good health. The CDR3 runs from the conserved cysteine through the conserved F or W.

>TRBV29-1|TRBJ2-1
CSVGSSVHEQFF
>TRBV27|TRBJ1-4
CASRGQGKEKLFF
>TRBV7-6|TRBJ1-3
CASSGGISGNTIYF
>TRBV13|TRBJ2-5
CASSSSWTSGRKTQYF
>TRBV7-2|TRBJ2-1
CASSAGLARGGNEQFF
>TRBV9|TRBJ2-5
CASSVATGPQETQYF
>TRBV9|TRBJ1-4
CASSVNPGAVEKLFF
>TRBV4-3|TRBJ2-5
CASSQDLGAWRQYF
>TRBV24-1|TRBJ2-3
CATEETGSTDTQYF
>TRBV3-1|TRBJ1-1
CASSPPHVMGSPEAFF
>TRBV11-2|TRBJ2-3
CASSLVTGSSTDTQYF
>TRBV6-2/TRBV6-3|TRBJ2-7
CASSYSRDGPYEQYF
>TRBV10-3|TRBJ2-1
CAISGGQGYNEQFF
>TRBV20-1|TRBJ2-1
CSAATSGRTGPYEQFF
>TRBV27|TRBJ2-7
CASRGQSYEQYF
>TRBV28|TRBJ2-7
CASRDGTYEQYF
>TRBV7-2|TRBJ2-3
CASSFTGLADTDTQYF
>TRBV20-1|TRBJ2-2
CSARDVPGIGELFF
>TRBV12-3/TRBV12-4|TRBJ1-6
CAGSGTLLGSPLHF
>TRBV5-1|TRBJ2-1
CASNPGLDGGEQFF
>TRBV7-2|TRBJ2-1
CASSGSGTSGSYEQFF
>TRBV29-1|NA
CSVVSHNSYNEQYF
>TRBV24-1|TRBJ2-1
CATSDPTSSPYNEQFF
>TRBV12-3/TRBV12-4|TRBJ2-7
CASGEQGSYEQYF
>TRBV6-2/TRBV6-3|TRBJ1-2
CASSYSGTRLGYTF
>TRBV29-1|TRBJ1-1
CSVGDRGKSNTEAFF
>TRBV27|TRBJ2-1
CASSLGTSGSNEQFF
>TRBV20-1|TRBJ2-7
CSATSGGGEQYF
>TRBV7-2|TRBJ1-5
CASSLGLARNQPQHF
>TRBV5-1|TRBJ2-1
CASSLGLAGAPSSYNEQFF
>TRBV3-1|TRBJ2-5
CASSQEGDYLQETQYF
>TRBV7-9|TRBJ2-5
CASSFVLLGMETQYF
>TRBV14|TRBJ2-1
CASSPFRGPRGNEQFF
>TRBV20-1|TRBJ1-6
CSARSGRENSPLHF
>TRBV28|TRBJ2-7
CAGSRTSPQRSYEQYF
>TRBV11-2|TRBJ2-1
CASSLYTGSPFF
>TRBV5-1|TRBJ2-7
CASSDGVLDEQYF
>TRBV6-6|TRBJ2-5
CASSYSHQETQYF
>TRBV27|TRBJ1-6
CASTGGERPLHF
>TRBV10-1|NA
CASSPGLEGRQGETQYF
>TRBV14|TRBJ2-5
CASSQALGRRETQYF
>TRBV7-2|TRBJ1-6
CASSLDSRTRNSPLHF
>TRBV12-3/TRBV12-4|NA
CASSRAWGERNEQYF
>TRBV11-2|TRBJ2-1
CASSPRDPHEQFF
>TRBV7-2|TRBJ1-1
CASSLGRPYPNTEAFF
>TRBV14|NA
CASSLLDREAEQYF
>TRBV20-1|TRBJ1-2
CSASPPDGYTF
>TRBV12-3/TRBV12-4|TRBJ1-2
CASSFGDYGYTF
>TRBV7-6|TRBJ2-1
CASSLGAVGYPEQFF
>TRBV12-1|TRBJ1-1
CASSFDRARRVTEAFF
>TRBV6-2/TRBV6-3|TRBJ2-3
CASHLTGDPDTQYF
>TRBV27|TRBJ2-7
CASSHGTGISEQYF
>TRBV2|TRBJ1-2
CASSESGGPFGYTF
>TRBV7-3|TRBJ2-1
CASSLSAVVGNEQFF